The clone carrying this T cell receptor (beta chain) has more than one count but fewer than ten. These data come from a study of OX40 agonist ivuxolimab in advanced cancers. The repertoire was sequenced with immunoSEQ multiplex PCR; TCRdb's copy has only in-frame clones and lacks some. Found here are about 51,000 clones, approximately 80% of them singletons; the top ten hold 2% to 2.5%. Individuals having autoimmune disease history or systemic immunosuppression were not enrolled. The germline gives CDR1 MDHEN, CDR2 SYDVKM. The length of the CDR3 is 14 residues. The V gene lost 3 bases and the J gene lost 5 bases, with 13 bases spanning the gap.

The sequencing here drew on CD4+ or CD8+ T cells sorted from blood, taken in a trial of the OX40 agonist ivuxolimab. This TCR came from an adult with an advanced solid tumor such as melanoma, head and neck, liver or kidney cancer. This chain connects TRBV28 to TRBJ1-2; D may be TRBD1 (5 bases). The DNA of the CDR3 is TGTGCCAGCAGTTTGGGAAGGGGAGGGTATGGCTACACCTTC. Translating gives CASSLGRGGYGYTF.